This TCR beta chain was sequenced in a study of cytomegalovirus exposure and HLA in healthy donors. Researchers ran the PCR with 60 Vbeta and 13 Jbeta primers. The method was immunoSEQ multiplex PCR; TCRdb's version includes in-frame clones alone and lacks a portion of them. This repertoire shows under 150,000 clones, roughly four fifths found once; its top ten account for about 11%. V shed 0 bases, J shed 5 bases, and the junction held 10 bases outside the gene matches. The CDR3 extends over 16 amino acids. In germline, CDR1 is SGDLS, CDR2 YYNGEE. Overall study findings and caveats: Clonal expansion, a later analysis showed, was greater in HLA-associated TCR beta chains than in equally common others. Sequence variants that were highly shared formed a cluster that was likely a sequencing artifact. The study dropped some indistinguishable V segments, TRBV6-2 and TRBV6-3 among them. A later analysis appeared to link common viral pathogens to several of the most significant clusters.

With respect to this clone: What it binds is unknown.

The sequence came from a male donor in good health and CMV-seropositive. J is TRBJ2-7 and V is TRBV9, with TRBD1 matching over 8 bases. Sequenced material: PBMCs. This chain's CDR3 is CASSVDPGTGGNEQYF. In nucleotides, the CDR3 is TGTGCCAGCAGCGTAGACCCCGGGACAGGAGGGAACGAGCAGTACTTC.